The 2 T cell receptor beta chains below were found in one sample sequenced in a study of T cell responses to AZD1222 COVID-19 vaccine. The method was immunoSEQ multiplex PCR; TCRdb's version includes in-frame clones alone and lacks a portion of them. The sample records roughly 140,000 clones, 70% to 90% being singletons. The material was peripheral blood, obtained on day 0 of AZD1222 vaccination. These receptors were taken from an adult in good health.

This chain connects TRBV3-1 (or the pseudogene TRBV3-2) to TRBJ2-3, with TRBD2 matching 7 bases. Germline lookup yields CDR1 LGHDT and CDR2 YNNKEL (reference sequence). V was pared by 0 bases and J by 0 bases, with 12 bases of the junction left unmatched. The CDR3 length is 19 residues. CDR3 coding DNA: TGTGCCAGCAGCCAAGAAGTTTGGGGCACTAGCGAGAGCACAGATACGCAGTATTTT. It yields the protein CASSQEVWGTSESTDTQYF.

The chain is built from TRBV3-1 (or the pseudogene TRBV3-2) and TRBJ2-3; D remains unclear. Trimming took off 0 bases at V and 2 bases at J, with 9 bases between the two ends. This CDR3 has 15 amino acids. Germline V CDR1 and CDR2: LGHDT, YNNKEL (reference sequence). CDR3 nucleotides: TGTGCCAGCAGCCAAGACGCCGATAACACAGATACGCAGTATTTT. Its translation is CASSQDADNTDTQYF.